This passage covers 32 T cell receptor beta chains from one sample sequenced in a study of PD-1 blockade in classical Hodgkin lymphoma. As to time point: cycle 4 day 1 (C4D1), after 6 weeks of nivolumab. In every patient, relapse followed autologous stem cell transplantation, while exposure to brentuximab vedotin differed. Clones were read by immunoSEQ multiplex PCR, and TCRdb kept only the in-frame ones, dropping some. The data show about 24,000 clones, 80% to 90% seen once. Specimen: peripheral blood mononuclear cells (PBMCs), collected before the fourth cycle of nivolumab. Source of these receptors: a human donor with classical Hodgkin lymphoma.

The genes are TRBV7-2 and TRBJ1-2; TRBD1 agrees at 8 bases. This CDR3 comprises 14 residues. The germline V gene encodes CDR1 SGHTA and CDR2 FQGNSA. The J segment lost 5 bases and the V segment lost 6 bases, leaving 8 bases of the junction unmatched. In DNA, the CDR3 is TGTGCCAGCAGTTTGGACAGGGAGGGGTATGGCTACACCTTC. Translated, it gives CASSLDREGYGYTF.

V is TRBV2 and J is TRBJ1-5; D ambiguous. Germline CDR1 is SNHLY and CDR2 is FYNNEI. V was trimmed by 8 bases and J by 3 bases, leaving 8 bases between them. The CDR3 consists of 12 residues. Here the CDR3 DNA reads TGTGCCAGCGGAGTACTCAATCAGCCCCAGCATTTT. Its protein is CASGVLNQPQHF. Supplemented by reference TRBV2 and TRBJ1-5, the full variable domain reads EPEVTQTPSHQVTQMGQEVILRCVPISNHLYFYWYRQILGQKVEFLVSFYNNEISEKSEIFDDQFSVERPDGSNFTLKIRSTKLEDSAMYFCASGVLNQPQHFGDGTRLSIL.

The chain uses TRBV7-2 and TRBJ2-7; D gene ambiguous. The CDR3 is 14 residues long. Trimming cost V 3 bases and J 0 bases, with 9 bases left between them. Germline assignment: CDR1 SGHTA and CDR2 FQGNSA. CDR3 in DNA: TGTGCCAGCAGCTTGGCCTCAACCTCCTACGAGCAGTACTTC. This sequence encodes CASSLASTSYEQYF.

This clone was detected once. The chain joins TRBV4-1 to TRBJ2-2, with 8 positions matching TRBD1. Per germline, CDR1 MGHRA and CDR2 YSYEKL. J lost 5 bases, V lost 4 bases, and 9 bases had no gene match. This CDR3 is 16 amino acids long. The CDR3 loop reads CASSPPGTGRTGELFF. DNA of the CDR3: TGCGCCAGCAGCCCGCCCGGGACAGGAAGAACCGGGGAGCTGTTTTTT.

This clone came up a few times. The chain employs TRBV4-1 and TRBJ1-5; no clear D gene. The CDR3 runs 16 residues. The ends were cut back, 4 bases at V and 0 bases at J, with 13 bases in the middle. CDR1 and CDR2 (germline): MGHRA, YSYEKL. CDR3 loop: CASSRTVGDSNQPQHF. DNA of the CDR3: TGCGCCAGCAGCCGGACTGTCGGGGATAGCAATCAGCCCCAGCATTTT.

The table lists this clone with a few counts. V usage is TRBV7-9 and J usage is TRBJ2-2, with D hard to call. Trimming pared 6 bases from V and 7 bases from J, leaving 21 bases between. The germline CDR1 and CDR2 sequences are SEHNR and FQNEAQ (reference sequence). The CDR3 spans 16 residues. The CDR3 sequence: CASSPHDITFYGELFF. The CDR3 coding sequence is TGTGCCAGCAGTCCCCACGATATAACATTTTACGGGGAGCTGTTTTTT. The variable domain in full, with the rest retrieved from reference TRBV7-9 and TRBJ2-2, is DTGVSQNPRHKITKRGQNVTFRCDPISEHNRLYWYRQTLGQGPEFLTYFQNEAQLEKSRLLSDRFSAERPKGSFSTLEIQRTEQGDSAMYLCASSPHDITFYGELFFGEGSRLTVL.

J is TRBJ1-5 and V is TRBV6-5; 9 nucleotides align to TRBD1. With 0 bases clipped from V and 9 bases from J, the junction kept 6 bases outside the gene matches. The CDR3 has 15 residues. Germline CDR1 is MNHEY and CDR2 is SVGAGI. CDR3 in amino acids: CASSYSTGGAAPQHF. In DNA, the CDR3 is TGTGCCAGCAGTTACTCCACAGGGGGCGCGGCGCCCCAGCATTTT.

The chain carries TRBV6-6 and TRBJ1-2; D is possibly TRBD1 (5 bases). Trimming left V 5 bases short and J 0 bases short, with 13 bases between. This CDR3 comprises 15 residues. Germline assignment: CDR1 MNHNY and CDR2 SVGAGI (reference sequence). The CDR3 loop is CASSRSGEANYGYTF. Written as DNA, the CDR3 is TGTGCCAGCAGTCGTTCGGGGGAGGCTAACTATGGCTACACCTTC.

The V call is TRBV25-1, the J call TRBJ2-7; D is uncertain. The CDR3 contains 15 residues. Trimming left V 2 bases short and J 6 bases short, with 17 bases between. CDR1 and CDR2 (germline): MGHDK, SYGVNS. The DNA for the CDR3 is TGTGCCAGCAGTGAAGATTTCTCATGGCCGCTCGAGCAGTACTTC. Its translation is CASSEDFSWPLEQYF.

CDR3 residues: CASSPGLAGSDEQFF. The CDR3 bases are TGTGCCAGCAGCCCCGGACTAGCGGGAAGCGATGAGCAGTTCTTC. The V call is TRBV5-4, the J call TRBJ2-1; 12 nucleotides line up with TRBD2. Germline V lookup: CDR1 SGHNT, CDR2 YYREEE (reference sequence). The CDR3 length is 15 residues. The V and J ends lost 4 bases and 8 bases, in that order; junction bases with no gene match: 7.

This chain links TRBV2 with TRBJ2-3; no firm D call. Germline loops: CDR1 SNHLY, CDR2 FYNNEI. This CDR3 spans 15 amino acids. Trimming cost V 6 bases and J 3 bases, with 16 bases left between them. The CDR3: CASRALGVSTDTQYF. The CDR3 bases are TGTGCCAGCAGGGCCCTTGGAGTCTCAACAGATACGCAGTATTTT.

The chain employs TRBV27 and TRBJ2-5; perhaps TRBD2 as D (6 bases). This CDR3 region has 14 residues. With 8 bases removed from V and 0 bases from J, the gap between germline ends came to 13 bases. CDR1 MNHEY and CDR2 SMNVEV come from the germline V gene (reference sequence). This chain's CDR3 is CASGGRGNQETQYF. The CDR3 DNA reads TGTGCCAGCGGGGGGAGAGGGAACCAAGAGACCCAGTACTTC.

The V call is TRBV6-1, the J call TRBJ2-1, with 9 positions matching TRBD1. This CDR3 has 15 residues. From germline, CDR1 is MNHNS and CDR2 SASEGT. Germline trimming cut 3 bases from V and 8 bases from J; bases unmatched to any gene: 8. CDR3 coding DNA: TGTGCCAGCAGTGAGACCGGGACAGGGCGGTATGAGCAGTTCTTC. It specifies CASSETGTGRYEQFF.

CDR3 bases: TGTGCCAGTAGGGACGGGAACACTGAAGCTTTCTTT. Protein product: CASRDGNTEAFF. The gene calls are TRBV19 and TRBJ1-1; unclear D gene. Germline loops: CDR1 LNHDA, CDR2 SQIVND (reference sequence). Deletions cut 6 bases from V and 1 base from J, with 6 bases between. The CDR3 totals 12 residues.

The gene calls are TRBV6-1 and TRBJ2-6; D not resolved. The germline gives CDR1 MNHNS, CDR2 SASEGT. The length of the CDR3 is 18 residues. Trimming left V 0 bases short and J 0 bases short, with 12 bases between. CDR3 loop: CASSEAFRLTSGANVLTF. The CDR3, as DNA: TGTGCCAGCAGTGAAGCCTTCAGGTTAACCTCTGGGGCCAACGTCCTGACTTTC.

The chain is built from TRBV5-4 and TRBJ2-3; D call uncertain. CDR1 is SGHNT, CDR2 YYREEE, per germline (reference sequence). The CDR3 covers 12 residues. Trimming shortened V by 4 bases and J by 0 bases, and 3 bases separated the two germline ends. CDR3 DNA sequence: TGTGCCAGCAGCCCCAGCACAGATACGCAGTATTTT. This encodes CASSPSTDTQYF.

This clone was detected only a few times. The rearrangement joins TRBV7-2 to TRBJ1-1; no clear D. V lost 5 bases, J lost 8 bases, and 9 bases lay in between. Germline values: CDR1 SGHTA, CDR2 FQGNSA. CDR3 size: 11 residues. CDR3: CASSLGVEAFF. CDR3 coding DNA: TGTGCCAGCAGCCTCGGGGTGGAAGCTTTCTTT.

V usage is TRBV5-6 and J usage is TRBJ2-2, with 7 bases lining up with TRBD2. The CDR3 is 17 residues long. V dropped 0 bases and J dropped 3; count of bases not matched to a gene: 8. CDR1 and CDR2 from the germline V gene are SGHDT and YYEEEE. CDR3 region: CASSLATSAQDTGELFF. Here the CDR3 DNA reads TGTGCCAGCAGCTTGGCTACTAGCGCTCAGGACACCGGGGAGCTGTTTTTT.

The CDR3 here is CASKRSANTGELFF. The CDR3 DNA sequence: TGTGCCAGTAAGCGTTCTGCGAACACCGGGGAGCTGTTTTTT. This chain links TRBV19 with TRBJ2-2; D not certain. The CDR3 contains 14 residues. Per the germline V gene, CDR1 is LNHDA and CDR2 is SQIVND (reference sequence). V was trimmed by 7 bases and J by 0 bases, leaving 9 bases between them.

The chain combines TRBV14 with TRBJ2-2; 7 bases agree with TRBD1. The CDR3 is 15 residues long. Germline values: CDR1 SGHDN, CDR2 FVKESK. The ends lost 6 bases at V and 1 base at J; junction bases unmatched: 5. The CDR3 loop is CASRPGQQNTGELFF. CDR3 DNA sequence: TGTGCCAGCAGACCGGGACAGCAGAACACCGGGGAGCTGTTTTTT.

The rearrangement uses TRBV27 and TRBJ1-4; D is undetermined. Germline lookup yields CDR1 MNHEY and CDR2 SMNVEV (reference sequence). The CDR3 spans 15 residues. Trimming took off 5 bases at V and 3 bases at J, with 13 bases between the two ends. The CDR3 region is CASSPYLFANEKLFF. In DNA, the CDR3 is TGTGCCAGCAGTCCCTACTTGTTTGCTAATGAAAAACTGTTTTTT.

The gene calls are TRBV2 and TRBJ2-1, with TRBD2 matching 13 bases. The CDR3 sequence is 16 residues long. Germline assignment: CDR1 SNHLY and CDR2 FYNNEI. The trim removed 3 bases at V and 9 bases at J, leaving 8 bases unmatched. Written as DNA, the CDR3 is TGTGCCAGCAGTGATTATAGGACTAGCGGGAGCGGTGAGCAGTTCTTC. As protein: CASSDYRTSGSGEQFF.

This chain connects TRBV19 to TRBJ1-5; D remains unclear. V was clipped by 2 bases and J by 5 bases, with 7 bases between them. The CDR3 extends over 13 amino acids. CDR1 and CDR2 (germline): LNHDA, SQIVND (reference sequence). CDR3 sequence: CASSISADQPQHF. Written as DNA, the CDR3 is TGTGCCAGTAGTATATCGGCAGATCAGCCCCAGCATTTT.

The chain has TRBV18 and TRBJ2-1, with D possibly being TRBD1 (5 bases). CDR3 size: 13 residues. V lost 1 base, J lost 7 bases, and 8 bases lay in between. Germline V gives CDR1 KGHSH, CDR2 LQKENI. CDR3 in amino acids: CASSPQAGNEQFF. CDR3 in DNA: TGTGCCAGCTCACCACAAGCAGGGAATGAGCAGTTCTTC.

The CDR3 DNA sequence: TGTGCCAGCAGCCCACAGGGGATTGGGAATCAGCCCCAGCATTTT. Translating gives CASSPQGIGNQPQHF. This chain links TRBV7-2 with TRBJ1-5; 7 nucleotides line up with TRBD1. The V segment lost 5 bases and the J segment 4 bases; nucleotides outside the gene matches: 8. This CDR3 region has 15 residues. CDR1 and CDR2 from the germline V gene are SGHTA and FQGNSA.

The chain has TRBV19 and TRBJ1-5; a possible D gene is TRBD1 (6 bases). The CDR3 loop spans 16 amino acids. V lost 4 bases, J lost 3 bases, and 16 bases lay in between. Germline V lookup: CDR1 LNHDA, CDR2 SQIVND (reference sequence). The CDR3 spells CASSTLTGSINQPQHF. The DNA for the CDR3 is TGTGCCAGTAGTACCCTAACAGGGTCGATCAATCAGCCCCAGCATTTT.

V is TRBV6-5 and J is TRBJ2-7, with a possible D match to TRBD2 (6 bases). Germline assignment: CDR1 MNHEY and CDR2 SVGAGI. The CDR3 sequence is 13 residues long. V lost 2 bases to trimming and J lost 3 bases, with 8 bases between them. CDR3 protein: CASSYGTFYEQYF. The CDR3, as DNA: TGTGCCAGCAGTTACGGGACTTTCTACGAGCAGTACTTC.

CDR3 amino acids: CASSRPGQGNTEAFF. The DNA of the CDR3 is TGTGCCAGCAGCCGCCCCGGTCAGGGGAACACTGAAGCTTTCTTT. This chain links TRBV7-2 with TRBJ1-1; D possibly corresponds to TRBD1 (5 bases). This CDR3 has 15 residues. Trimming took 5 bases from V and 1 from J, leaving 14 bases between them. Germline V gene lookup returns CDR1 SGHTA and CDR2 FQGNSA.

The genes are TRBV4-3 and TRBJ1-6; a weak D match, TRBD1 (6 bases). Germline loops: CDR1 LGHNA, CDR2 YSLEER. Trimming took 0 bases from V and 14 from J, leaving 20 bases between them. The CDR3 runs to 16 residues. CDR3 loop: CASSQEWTRTVKALHF. The CDR3 coding sequence is TGCGCCAGCAGCCAAGAATGGACACGGACAGTAAAGGCCCTCCACTTT.

The chain uses TRBV4-1 and TRBJ1-3; possible D gene TRBD1, 6 bases. This CDR3 is built from 19 residues. Germline loops: CDR1 MGHRA, CDR2 YSYEKL. Trimming removed 0 bases at V and 0 bases at J, with 18 bases between. The CDR3 bases are TGCGCCAGCAGCCAAGATCAGGGCGGAGGGGGGAACTCTGGAAACACCATATATTTT. Protein product: CASSQDQGGGGNSGNTIYF.

The V call is TRBV9, the J call TRBJ1-3; D is unclear. Germline loops: CDR1 SGDLS, CDR2 YYNGEE. The CDR3 is 14 amino acids. Deletions cut 3 bases from V and 1 base from J, with 8 bases between. The CDR3 region has the DNA TGTGCCAGCAGCGCCGAGTGGTCTGGAAACACCATATATTTT. Translated: CASSAEWSGNTIYF. The full variable domain, its missing parts supplied by reference TRBV9 and TRBJ1-3, is DSGVTQTPKHLITATGQRVTLRCSPRSGDLSVYWYQQSLDQGLQFLIQYYNGEERAKGNILERFSAQQFPDLHSELNLSSLELGDSALYFCASSAEWSGNTIYFGEGSWLTVV.

The chain employs TRBV6-5 and TRBJ1-1; D remains ambiguous. V lost 2 bases to trimming and J lost 8 bases, with 9 bases between them. The CDR3 has 12 residues. The germline CDR1 and CDR2 sequences are MNHEY and SVGAGI. The CDR3 sequence is CASSYIRGEAFF. For the CDR3, the DNA is TGTGCCAGCAGTTACATCCGGGGAGAAGCTTTCTTT.